The 13 T cell receptor beta chains presented below share a single source sample, sequenced in a study of T cells in localized non-small cell lung cancer. Assay used: immunoSEQ multiplex PCR; TCRdb lists only in-frame clones, some missing. The top ten hold over 1.5% of the sample, which has some 140,000 clones, more than 80% seen once. The input for sequencing was peripheral blood, taken before any cancer treatment. Every receptor here comes from a female donor older than 55 with stage I lung adenocarcinoma.

The table lists this clone with a count of one. The chain joins TRBV30 to TRBJ1-5, with TRBD1 identical over 7 bases. V shed 2 bases, J shed 7 bases, and the junction held 11 bases outside the gene matches. CDR1 is GTSNPN, CDR2 SVGIG, per germline (reference sequence). This CDR3 contains 15 residues. Written as DNA, the CDR3 is TGTGCCTGGAGTCCGGGGACAGCCCGTGGCCAGCCCCAGCATTTT. Its protein is CAWSPGTARGQPQHF.

This rearrangement joins TRBV7-2 to TRBJ1-1, with 8 positions matching TRBD1. The length of the CDR3 is 16 residues. After removal of 3 bases from V and 1 base from J, the junction contained 7 bases not matched to a gene. The germline V gene encodes CDR1 SGHTA and CDR2 FQGNSA. CDR3 DNA sequence: TGTGCCAGCAGCTTTGCCCGACAGGGGTGGAACACTGAAGCTTTCTTT. Encoded protein: CASSFARQGWNTEAFF.

V usage is TRBV18 and J usage is TRBJ2-3, with D possibly matching TRBD2 (5 bases). The V and J ends lost 0 bases and 2 bases respectively, with 12 bases between them. Germline V gives CDR1 KGHSH, CDR2 LQKENI. CDR3 length: 16 amino acids. CDR3 sequence: CASSPPSLANTDTQYF. The DNA of the CDR3 is TGTGCCAGCTCACCACCGTCCCTAGCAAACACAGATACGCAGTATTTT.

This sequence joins TRBV5-5 and TRBJ2-3; D is possibly TRBD1 (5 bases). The CDR3 extends over 14 amino acids. CDR1 and CDR2 from the germline V gene are SGHKS and YYEKEE (reference sequence). Trimming removed 0 bases from V and 6 bases from J, with 11 bases in between. The CDR3 coding sequence is TGTGCCAGCAGCTTGGCCAGGGCCTCGGATACGCAGTATTTT. It translates to CASSLARASDTQYF.

The chain carries TRBV18 and TRBJ2-1; no reliable D call. Trimming pared 3 bases from V and 7 bases from J, leaving 13 bases between. The CDR3 loop spans 14 amino acids. Germline V gene lookup returns CDR1 KGHSH and CDR2 LQKENI. CDR3 sequence: CASSPPAGPNEQFF. The DNA for the CDR3 is TGTGCCAGCTCACCGCCGGCAGGACCAAATGAGCAGTTCTTC. Complete variable domain (other parts from reference TRBV18 and TRBJ2-1): NAGVMQNPRHLVRRRGQEARLRCSPMKGHSHVYWYRQLPEEGLKFMVYLQKENIIDESGMPKERFSAEFPKEGPSILRIQQVVRGDSAAYFCASSPPAGPNEQFFGPGTRLTVL.

This clone was counted only a few times. The CDR3 region has the DNA TGTGCCAGCAGCTTAGTAGGAAATCAGCCCCAGCATTTT. Residues: CASSLVGNQPQHF. V is TRBV7-9 and J is TRBJ1-5; no clear D. The germline V and J ends were trimmed by 1 base and 4 bases, with 5 bases remaining between them. Per the germline V gene, CDR1 is SEHNR and CDR2 is FQNEAQ (reference sequence). The CDR3 has 13 amino acids.

Remarks on this clone: Other DNA sequences in the same sample also yield this CDR3. The rearrangement uses TRBV7-8 and TRBJ2-1, with D perhaps TRBD1 or TRBD2 (5 bases each). Germline CDR1 is SGHVS and CDR2 is FQNEAQ. This CDR3 has 15 amino acids. V gave up 1 base and J gave up 0 bases, with 7 bases separating them. The CDR3 DNA sequence: TGTGCCAGCAGCTTAGTTGGGGGCTCCTACAATGAGCAGTTCTTC. Protein product: CASSLVGGSYNEQFF.

This clone came up once. V usage is TRBV29-1 and J usage is TRBJ2-2; no firm D call. The CDR3 is made up of 13 amino acids. The V end was cut by 5 bases, the J end by 0 bases, with 7 bases between. From germline, CDR1 is SQVTM and CDR2 ANQGSEA. The CDR3 DNA reads as TGCAGCGTTCACTGGGCGAACACCGGGGAGCTGTTTTTT. Translated, it gives CSVHWANTGELFF.

This clone was counted ten times or more. The chain carries TRBV5-1 and TRBJ1-3; D gene unclear. The V gene's germline CDR1 is SGHRS and CDR2 YFSETQ. This CDR3 comprises 14 residues. V lost 0 bases to trimming and J lost 2 bases, with 6 bases between them. The CDR3 is CASSLDGAGNTIYF. In nucleotides, the CDR3 is TGCGCCAGCAGCTTGGATGGGGCTGGAAACACCATATATTTT.

The chain carries TRBV6-5 and TRBJ2-3; 7 nucleotides agree with TRBD2. Germline CDR1 is MNHEY and CDR2 is SVGAGI. J lost 3 bases, V lost 5 bases, and 8 bases had no gene match. This CDR3 has 15 amino acids. This chain's CDR3 is CASSPERDLTDTQYF. CDR3 DNA sequence: TGTGCCAGCAGTCCCGAGCGGGACCTAACAGATACGCAGTATTTT.

The chain carries TRBV5-1 and TRBJ2-7; 7 nucleotides match TRBD2. The germline V gene has CDR1 SGHRS and CDR2 YFSETQ. The V gene end was trimmed by 1 base and the J gene end by 6 bases; junction bases not matched to a gene: 10. This CDR3 contains 15 residues. This chain's CDR3 is CASSLLGRGSGEQYF. In DNA, the CDR3 is TGCGCCAGCAGCTTGTTGGGGCGCGGGAGTGGCGAGCAGTACTTC.

V and J are TRBV1 and TRBJ2-1; the table gives TRBD2 as D, unverified against the DNA. TRBV1 is labeled a pseudogene. This CDR3 is built from 15 residues. Written as DNA, the CDR3 is TGCACCCGAAGCGGCGGAGGGACCTCCTACAATGAGCAGTTCTTC. This encodes CTRSGGGTSYNEQFF.

V usage is TRBV28 and J usage is TRBJ2-2, with D unclear. From germline, CDR1 is MDHEN and CDR2 SYDVKM. The CDR3 length is 12 residues. V was cut by 8 bases and J by 6 bases, with 10 bases left in between. In nucleotides, the CDR3 is TGTGCCAGCCACCTGGGCCCCGGGGAGCTGTTTTTT. Residues: CASHLGPGELFF.